A single sample is the source of the 21 T cell receptor beta chains below, sequenced in a study of shared clonotypes between healthy human individuals (TCRdb year 2020). Libraries were constructed by the immunoSEQ multiplex PCR assay. TCRdb carries this immuneACCESS record with in-frame sequences only. Its versions omit some clonotypes, under half of them owing to an unresolved V gene in the studies checked, with the rest unexplained. This sample has some 1,600,000 clones in its table, and around 98% of those were observed once. Roughly 0.45% of the sample rests with the top ten. Sequencing used naive CD4+ T cells sorted from blood. The sample's cell subset or site, from its label and the paper: CD45RA+ positively selected. Receptors were obtained from a man aged 25-45 years in good health.

As for this clone: Additional DNA sequences in this sample encode the identical CDR3. The rearrangement links TRBV9 to TRBJ2-7; D gene uncertain. CDR3 size: 13 residues. Trimming shortened V by 0 bases and J by 4 bases, and 8 bases separated the two germline ends. Per germline, CDR1 SGDLS and CDR2 YYNGEE. CDR3 in amino acids: CASSVAPGYEQYF. For the CDR3, the DNA is TGTGCCAGCAGCGTAGCTCCAGGTTACGAGCAGTACTTC.

The gene calls are TRBV5-1 and TRBJ2-1, with TRBD1 as a possible D gene (6 bases). CDR1 is SGHRS and CDR2 is YFSETQ in the germline V gene. This CDR3 is built from 15 residues. V lost 1 base and J lost 6, with 14 bases in between. CDR3 bases: TGCGCCAGCAGCTTGTACAGGGCAGGAGGCAATGAGCAGTTCTTC. Protein product: CASSLYRAGGNEQFF.

V gene TRBV19 combines with J gene TRBJ2-3; no reliable D call. The V end was cut by 5 bases, the J end by 3 bases, with 9 bases between. The CDR3 totals 13 residues. Looked up from germline, CDR1 is LNHDA and CDR2 is SQIVND (reference sequence). The CDR3 sequence is CASSFFGTDTQYF. In DNA form, the CDR3 reads TGTGCCAGTAGTTTTTTTGGGACAGATACGCAGTATTTT.

The chain is built from TRBV29-1 and TRBJ1-1, with 8 bases matching TRBD1. The junction had 2 bases not matched to a gene; V was cut back by 5 bases and J by 0 bases. CDR1 SQVTM and CDR2 ANQGSEA come from the germline V gene. CDR3 length equals 13 residues. The CDR3 DNA sequence: TGCAGCGTTCGACAGGGGATGAACACTGAAGCTTTCTTT. Residues: CSVRQGMNTEAFF.

The chain employs TRBV18 and TRBJ2-7, with D possibly TRBD2 on 5 matching bases. V lost 1 base, J lost 3 bases, and 7 bases lay in between. Germline loops: CDR1 KGHSH, CDR2 LQKENI. This CDR3 is 13 amino acids long. CDR3 DNA: TGTGCCAGCTCACCACGGGCGGGCTACGAGCAGTACTTC. Protein: CASSPRAGYEQYF.

The J gene is TRBJ1-1, the V gene TRBV9; 7 bases are shared with TRBD1. CDR1 is SGDLS, CDR2 YYNGEE, per germline. The V segment lost 4 bases and the J segment 4 bases; nucleotides outside the gene matches: 10. This CDR3 contains 15 residues. Here the CDR3 reads CASSLDGQGGTEAFF. DNA of the CDR3: TGTGCCAGCAGCTTAGATGGGCAGGGGGGCACTGAAGCTTTCTTT.

This chain links TRBV18 with TRBJ1-1, with D hard to call. This CDR3 region has 13 residues. Trimming stripped 3 bases from V and 8 bases from J, with 13 bases between. Germline values: CDR1 KGHSH, CDR2 LQKENI. The CDR3 DNA reads as TGTGCCAGCTCACCCTCACTCTCGTGGGAAGCTTTCTTT. Its translation: CASSPSLSWEAFF.

This sequence joins TRBV6-6 and TRBJ1-2, with 9 bases matching TRBD1. This CDR3 region has 15 residues. In germline, CDR1 is MNHNY, CDR2 SVGAGI (reference sequence). V gave up 0 bases and J gave up 6 bases; unmatched junction bases: 5. The CDR3 region has the DNA TGTGCCAGCAGTTACTCCGGGACAGGGTTGGATGGCTACACCTTC. This translates into CASSYSGTGLDGYTF.

The J gene is TRBJ2-1, the V gene TRBV7-3; TRBD2 aligns across 9 bases. CDR1 is SGHTA and CDR2 is FQGTGA in the germline V gene. The V and J ends lost 5 bases and 5 bases, in that order; junction bases with no gene match: 10. The CDR3 consists of 16 residues. The CDR3 region is CASSATGTSYDNEQFF. CDR3 bases: TGTGCCAGCAGCGCTACCGGGACTAGCTATGACAATGAGCAGTTCTTC.

This rearrangement joins TRBV10-3 to TRBJ2-3; the match to TRBD1 covers 11 bases. CDR1 is ENHRY and CDR2 is SYGVKD in the germline V gene. CDR3 size: 16 residues. The V gene end was trimmed by 2 bases and the J gene end by 3 bases; junction bases not matched to a gene: 4. The CDR3 reads CAISEPDRGLTDTQYF. The CDR3 DNA reads TGTGCCATCAGTGAGCCGGACAGGGGGCTAACAGATACGCAGTATTTT.

This chain connects TRBV7-9 to TRBJ1-1; unclear D gene. The germline V gene has CDR1 SEHNR and CDR2 FQNEAQ (reference sequence). V gave up 5 bases and J gave up 3 bases, with 22 bases separating them. The CDR3 loop spans 17 amino acids. CDR3 sequence reads: CASSPPGRAFRDTEAFF. Written as DNA, the CDR3 is TGTGCCAGCAGCCCCCCTGGGAGGGCGTTTAGGGACACTGAAGCTTTCTTT.

This sequence joins TRBV4-3 and TRBJ2-1, with 16 positions matching TRBD2. Per the germline V gene, CDR1 is LGHNA and CDR2 is YSLEER. The CDR3 has 21 residues. V was clipped by 2 bases and J by 7 bases; unmatched bases: 17. The CDR3 DNA reads TGCGCCAGCAGCCAACTCACGACCGGGACTAGCGGGAGGGCCTTGATAAATGAGCAGTTCTTC. Its protein product is CASSQLTTGTSGRALINEQFF.

V and J are TRBV10-3 and TRBJ2-1, with 7 bases that match TRBD2. V gave up 3 bases and J gave up 8 bases; unmatched junction bases: 10. The CDR3 loop spans 15 amino acids. Germline V CDR1 and CDR2: ENHRY, SYGVKD. The CDR3 sequence: CAISDRGERLHEQFF. The CDR3 nucleotides are TGTGCCATCAGTGATCGGGGGGAGCGGTTGCATGAGCAGTTCTTC.

The chain couples TRBV7-6 to TRBJ1-4, with 7 nucleotides matching TRBD1. This CDR3 spans 15 amino acids. CDR1 and CDR2 from the germline V gene are SGHVS and FNYEAQ. The ends lost 4 bases at V and 3 bases at J; junction bases unmatched: 5. CDR3 nucleotides: TGTGCCAGCAGCTCCAACAGGGGTTCTAATGAAAAACTGTTTTTT. Amino acids: CASSSNRGSNEKLFF.

J is TRBJ2-1 and V is TRBV11-3; tentative D call: TRBD2 (5 bases). The CDR3 totals 15 residues. Germline CDR1 and CDR2: SGHNT and YENEEA. V gave up 0 bases and J gave up 2 bases, with 8 bases separating them. The CDR3 loop is CASSLDRGTYNEQFF. The CDR3 region has the DNA TGTGCCAGCAGCTTAGATCGGGGAACCTACAATGAGCAGTTCTTC. Complete variable domain (other parts from reference TRBV11-3 and TRBJ2-1): EAGVVQSPRYKIIEKKQPVAFWCNPISGHNTLYWYLQNLGQGPELLIRYENEEAVDDSQLPKDRFSAERLKGVDSTLKIQPAELGDSAVYLCASSLDRGTYNEQFFGPGTRLTVL.

Turning to this clone: Distinct nucleotide sequences in the sample also encode this CDR3. The DNA of the CDR3 is TGTGCCAGCAGGGACACTGAAGCTTTCTTT. The encoded protein is CASRDTEAFF. The genes are TRBV6-1 and TRBJ1-1, with D uncertain. V dropped 6 bases and J dropped 3 bases, with 2 bases sitting between them. Germline CDR1 MNHNS, CDR2 SASEGT. The CDR3 is 10 residues long.

The V and J genes are TRBV5-6 and TRBJ2-1, with 15 nucleotides matching TRBD2. The CDR3 runs 16 residues. V lost 3 bases and J lost 5; bases outside the gene matches: 3. Germline CDR1 reads SGHDT; CDR2 reads YYEEEE. The CDR3 sequence: CASSWTSGRVDNEQFF. DNA for the CDR3: TGTGCCAGCAGCTGGACTAGCGGGAGGGTGGACAATGAGCAGTTCTTC.

The chain carries TRBV4-2 and TRBJ1-1; TRBD1 matches 8 bases. The CDR3 has 16 residues. Trimming removed 2 bases from V and 0 bases from J; junction bases left unmatched: 5. Per germline, CDR1 LGHNA and CDR2 YNFKEQ. The DNA of the CDR3 is TGTGCCAGCAGCCAAACAGGGGGAACAATGAACACTGAAGCTTTCTTT. This gives the protein CASSQTGGTMNTEAFF.

Here the CDR3 reads CASSSDRTNTGELFF. CDR3 nucleotides: TGCGCCAGCAGCTCTGACAGGACGAACACCGGGGAGCTGTTTTTT. This chain connects TRBV5-1 to TRBJ2-2; a possible D gene is TRBD1 (6 bases). Germline-derived CDR1 and CDR2 are SGHRS and YFSETQ. Between the trimmed V and J ends, which lost 3 bases and 0 bases, there was a span of 9 bases. The CDR3 covers 15 residues.

The CDR3 spells CASSQDRGSLAGDIFF. CDR3 nucleotide sequence: TGTGCCAGCAGCCAAGATAGGGGTAGTCTAGCGGGAGACATTTTCTTC. V usage is TRBV14 and J usage is TRBJ2-1; 10 positions match TRBD2. J gave up 16 bases and V 0 bases, and 15 bases lay outside the gene matches. Germline V gene sequence: CDR1 SGHDN, CDR2 FVKESK. CDR3 length: 16 residues. The variable domain in full, completed from reference TRBV14 and TRBJ2-1, reads EAGVTQFPSHSVIEKGQTVTLRCDPISGHDNLYWYRRVMGKEIKFLLHFVKESKQDESGMPNNRFLAERTGGTYSTLKVQPAELEDSGVYFCASSQDRGSLAGDIFFGPGTRLTVL.

This clone was seen a few times. This chain uses TRBV6-5 with TRBJ2-7; D remains unclear. The CDR3 is made up of 13 amino acids. With 8 bases removed from V and 0 bases from J, the gap between germline ends came to 11 bases. In germline, CDR1 is MNHEY, CDR2 SVGAGI. The CDR3 DNA is TGTGCCAGCTCTCCTACAGTCTCCTACGAGCAGTACTTC. As protein: CASSPTVSYEQYF.